The clone carrying this T cell receptor (beta chain) was seen only a few times. Its specificity is unknown. The source of the sample is a study of regulatory T cells in long-lasting Graves disease. Study outcomes and limitations: With some 2,700 shared public clonotypes, persistent patients exceeded new patients, who shared more than 750.

Arm-PCR with iRepertoire HTBI primers amplified the CDR3 regions for these TCR beta libraries. Each CDR3 protein is one row after TCRdb ran MiXCR on the multiplex PCR reads. The data show 400,000 to 500,000 distinct CDR3 sequences, 20% to 25% seen once. Time point given: persistent/refractory GD, antithyroid drugs over 5 years with positive TRAb. There was RNA extracted from PBMCs, and the TCR library was made from it. Sequencing was performed on peripheral blood mononuclear cells (PBMCs), taken when the disease was refractory, from a patient treated with antithyroid drugs. The receptor's source is a female donor with Graves disease.

The CDR3 region has the DNA TGTGCCAGCAGCCCTCGAGGACTAGCGACAGCAGATACGCAGTATTTT. Its protein product is CASSPRGLATADTQYF. V usage is TRBV7-2 and J usage is TRBJ2-3; 9 bases are a match to TRBD2. CDR3 length equals 16 residues. V shed 5 bases and J 4 bases; nucleotides not matched to a gene: 10. Germline values: CDR1 SGHTA, CDR2 FQGNSA. Variable domain in full (rest from reference TRBV7-2 and TRBJ2-3): GAGVSQSPSNKVTEKGKDVELRCDPISGHTALYWYRQSLGQGLEFLIYFQGNSAPDKSGLPSDRFSAERTGGSVSTLTIQRTQQEDSAVYLCASSPRGLATADTQYFGPGTRLTVL.